One sample yielded the 21 T cell receptor beta chains listed below, sequenced in a study of control samples from healthy donors and cancer patients. Method: immunoSEQ multiplex PCR; TCRdb's copy keeps in-frame clones and lacks some. This table has 110,000 or so clones, around nine tenths appearing once. The specimen was blood. The receptors were gathered from a young man in good health.

This sequence joins TRBV13 and TRBJ2-2; unclear D gene. Germline V lookup: CDR1 PRHDT, CDR2 FYEKMQ (reference sequence). The CDR3 spans 12 residues. V was pared by 0 bases and J by 5 bases, with 1 base between. The CDR3 loop reads CASSLGTGELFF. CDR3 sequence (DNA): TGTGCCAGCAGCTTAGGGACCGGGGAGCTGTTTTTT.

The chain recombines TRBV12-3 or TRBV12-4 with TRBJ1-2, with D tentatively TRBD1 (6 bases). Trimming took 6 bases from V and 5 from J, leaving 13 bases between them. This CDR3 contains 13 residues. The CDR3 here is CASSPGQIYGYTF. The DNA for the CDR3 is TGTGCCAGCAGCCCGGGACAAATTTATGGCTACACCTTC.

The rearrangement links TRBV3-1 (or the pseudogene TRBV3-2) to TRBJ2-2; a weak D match, TRBD2 (7 bases). The germline V gene encodes CDR1 LGHDT and CDR2 YNNKEL (reference sequence). The V end was cut by 3 bases, the J end by 7 bases, with 9 bases between. This CDR3 contains 13 residues. In nucleotides, the CDR3 is TGTGCCAGCAGCCAGGGGGGGCTCGGGGAGCTGTTTTTT. It is translated as CASSQGGLGELFF.

This clone showed up just once. J is TRBJ1-1 and V is TRBV10-3; no clear D. Per germline, CDR1 ENHRY and CDR2 SYGVKD. The CDR3 totals 14 residues. V shed 5 bases and J shed 1 base, with 11 bases lying between them. The CDR3 DNA is TGTGCCATCAGTCAGTACCCCGAGAACACTGAAGCTTTCTTT. Residues: CAISQYPENTEAFF.

In the case of this clone: One junction end does not reproduce the germline sequence, and a read error may be involved. This sequence joins TRBV19 and TRBJ1-2; 10 positions agree with TRBD1. Germline CDR1 LNHDA, CDR2 SQIVND (reference sequence). This CDR3 spans 15 amino acids. This CDR3 reads CASSGQGGTGDPSDF. The CDR3 coding sequence is TGTGCCAGTAGCGGTCAGGGCGGGACAGGGGACCCCTCCGACTTC.

The J gene is TRBJ1-1, the V gene TRBV28; D is uncertain. The CDR3 loop spans 13 amino acids. V was clipped by 4 bases and J by 3 bases, with 9 bases between them. CDR1 and CDR2 (germline): MDHEN, SYDVKM. The CDR3 loop is CASSYGDDTEAFF. For the CDR3, the DNA is TGTGCCAGCAGTTACGGGGATGACACTGAAGCTTTCTTT.

This clone was seen just once. V usage is TRBV5-3 and J usage is TRBJ2-2; D ambiguous. TRBV5-3 is identified as an open reading frame with a role that is uncertain. V was pared by 0 bases and J by 0 bases, with 12 bases between. The CDR3 loop spans 17 amino acids. Here the CDR3 reads CARSLASNITNTGELFF. The CDR3 nucleotides are TGTGCCAGAAGCTTGGCCTCGAATATTACGAACACCGGGGAGCTGTTTTTT.

This clone was detected only a few times. V gene TRBV11-3 combines with J gene TRBJ1-1; D is unclear. V was trimmed by 5 bases and J by 1 base, leaving 8 bases between them. CDR3 length equals 13 residues. CDR1 is SGHNT and CDR2 is YENEEA in the germline V gene. CDR3 coding DNA: TGTGCCAGCAGCCTAATGGGGAACACTGAAGCTTTCTTT. Translating gives CASSLMGNTEAFF.

This clone showed up just a few times. This rearrangement joins TRBV30 to TRBJ1-2; D remains ambiguous. The ends were cut back, 1 base at V and 2 bases at J, with 17 bases in the middle. Germline loops: CDR1 GTSNPN, CDR2 SVGIG (reference sequence). The CDR3 has 16 residues. This CDR3 reads CAWSAGYSRGNYGYTF. For the CDR3, the DNA is TGTGCCTGGAGTGCAGGATACAGTCGAGGGAACTATGGCTACACCTTC.

The chain recombines TRBV25-1 with TRBJ2-5, with D hard to call. The CDR3 loop spans 15 amino acids. V shed 2 bases and J shed 0 bases, with 10 bases lying between them. The germline CDR1 and CDR2 sequences are MGHDK and SYGVNS. CDR3 protein: CASSEPRLYQETQYF. As DNA, the CDR3 is TGTGCCAGCAGTGAACCCCGGTTGTACCAAGAGACCCAGTACTTC.

The V and J genes are TRBV3-1 (or the pseudogene TRBV3-2) and TRBJ2-1, with 7 bases that match TRBD1. Per germline, CDR1 LGHDT and CDR2 YNNKEL (reference sequence). The CDR3 is 16 amino acids. After removal of 4 bases from V and 7 bases from J, the junction contained 13 bases not matched to a gene. CDR3 nucleotides: TGTGCCAGCAGCCGTTTCCGGGACAGACGCCTGAATGAGCAGTTCTTC. Translated: CASSRFRDRRLNEQFF.

The V call is TRBV29-1, the J call TRBJ2-2; 8 bases agree with TRBD1. After removal of 4 bases from V and 1 base from J, the junction contained 5 bases not matched to a gene. The CDR3 is 15 residues long. CDR1 and CDR2 from the germline V gene are SQVTM and ANQGSEA. CDR3 coding DNA: TGCAGCGTTGCCCCAGGGGGCAGGAACACCGGGGAGCTGTTTTTT. This translates into CSVAPGGRNTGELFF.

The V call is TRBV5-1, the J call TRBJ1-1, with a tentative D call TRBD1 (5 bases). V lost 2 bases and J lost 1, with 9 bases in between. Germline CDR1 SGHRS, CDR2 YFSETQ. This CDR3 region has 14 residues. The CDR3 loop reads CASSLPGPNTEAFF. CDR3 DNA: TGCGCCAGCAGCTTACCGGGGCCGAACACTGAAGCTTTCTTT.

The chain carries TRBV6-4 and TRBJ1-5; no definite D call. Trimming cost V 6 bases and J 0 bases, with 12 bases left between them. Germline V lookup: CDR1 MRHNA, CDR2 SNTAGT. The CDR3 is 15 residues long. CDR3 protein: CASSPSEASNQPQHF. The CDR3, as DNA: TGTGCCAGCAGCCCTAGTGAGGCTAGCAATCAGCCCCAGCATTTT.

The gene calls are TRBV5-1 and TRBJ2-7; 9 nucleotides match TRBD2. Germline trimming cut 0 bases from V and 2 bases from J; bases unmatched to any gene: 6. CDR1 and CDR2 from the germline V gene are SGHRS and YFSETQ. This CDR3 is built from 16 residues. The CDR3 bases are TGCGCCAGCAGCTTGGCTCCTAGCGGGGCAGCCTACGAGCAGTACTTC. Residues: CASSLAPSGAAYEQYF.

This clone has only one observation. This rearrangement joins TRBV9 to TRBJ1-3; D remains unclear. Looked up from germline, CDR1 is SGDLS and CDR2 is YYNGEE. The CDR3 is 17 amino acids. V lost 2 bases and J lost 0, with 15 bases in between. The chain's CDR3 is CASSVSGSPISGNTIYF. The CDR3 DNA sequence: TGTGCCAGCAGCGTTTCCGGCAGCCCCATCTCTGGAAACACCATATATTTT.

This chain joins TRBV6-6 and TRBJ1-3; D unresolved. This CDR3 contains 15 residues. V shed 5 bases and J shed 1 base, with 12 bases lying between them. Germline V CDR1 and CDR2: MNHNY, SVGAGI (reference sequence). Here the CDR3 DNA reads TGTGCCAGCAGTCCCACGACAAAGTCTGGAAACACCATATATTTT. Amino acid sequence: CASSPTTKSGNTIYF.

This chain connects TRBV2 to TRBJ1-4; D call uncertain. V was clipped by 6 bases and J by 0 bases, with 11 bases between them. The germline gives CDR1 SNHLY, CDR2 FYNNEI. This CDR3 region has 15 residues. Here the CDR3 DNA reads TGTGCCAGCAGGGATCGACGGACAACTAATGAAAAACTGTTTTTT. This sequence encodes CASRDRRTTNEKLFF.

The chain combines TRBV5-1 with TRBJ1-4; 7 positions match TRBD1. This CDR3 has 18 residues. The V gene's germline CDR1 is SGHRS and CDR2 YFSETQ. J was trimmed by 8 bases and V by 0 bases; bases with no gene match: 16. The CDR3 protein is CASSLAQAIQGIGEKLFF. DNA for the CDR3: TGCGCCAGCAGCTTGGCTCAAGCAATACAGGGGATAGGCGAAAAACTGTTTTTT.

In the case of this clone: The junction shows a germline mismatch at one end, possibly a read error. The rearrangement links TRBV12-3 or TRBV12-4 to TRBJ2-7, with TRBD1 matching over 9 bases. The CDR3 runs 11 residues. The CDR3 DNA sequence: TGTGCCAGCAGTTCCGGACAGGGGAGGAACTTC. As protein: CASSSGQGRNF.

The rearrangement joins TRBV11-3 to TRBJ1-2; TRBD1 is a possible D gene (5 bases). V was trimmed by 7 bases and J by 5 bases, leaving 17 bases between them. Germline V gene data show CDR1 as SGHNT and CDR2 as YENEEA. This CDR3 has 14 amino acids. CDR3: CASTRDGSEYGYTF. The CDR3 bases are TGTGCCAGCACCCGGGACGGGTCGGAGTATGGCTACACCTTC. Supplemented by reference TRBV11-3 and TRBJ1-2, the full variable domain reads EAGVVQSPRYKIIEKKQPVAFWCNPISGHNTLYWYLQNLGQGPELLIRYENEEAVDDSQLPKDRFSAERLKGVDSTLKIQPAELGDSAVYLCASTRDGSEYGYTFGSGTRLTVV.